The 9 T cell receptor beta chains reported below all come from one sample, sequenced in a study of human T cells and chemical hapten exposure. TCRdb recomputed calls from the RACE reads with MiXCR, one row per CDR3 protein. The sample holds more than 150,000 distinct CDR3 sequences, roughly 30% seen once. Time point here: pre-sensitization, week 0. Described treatment: therapeutic diphenylcyclopropenone sensitization with weekly scalp DPC. The sample in question was whole blood, obtained in connection with sensitization to the hapten diphenylcyclopropenone (DPC). Every receptor here comes from a woman aged 25 to 39 with alopecia areata. Some clones in this sample may be carry-over from other donors' samples.

A few counts support this clonotype. The chain is built from TRBV20-1 and TRBJ1-2; possibly TRBD1 for D (5 bases). Germline V gives CDR1 DFQATT, CDR2 SNEGSKA (reference sequence). V was trimmed by 3 bases and J by 4 bases, leaving 9 bases between them. This CDR3 region has 12 residues. The CDR3 reads CSASQGSYGYTF. CDR3 nucleotides: TGCAGTGCTAGCCAGGGCAGCTATGGCTACACCTTC.

This clonotype has just a few counts. The chain couples TRBV28 to TRBJ1-1; D gene ambiguous. Per germline, CDR1 MDHEN and CDR2 SYDVKM. The CDR3 has 14 residues. The V end lost 3 bases, the J end lost 0 bases, and 8 bases lay between the germline ends. CDR3 loop: CASSLSVLNTEAFF. As DNA, the CDR3 is TGTGCCAGCAGTTTGTCGGTTCTGAACACTGAAGCTTTCTTT.

There are a few counts of this clonotype. The chain joins TRBV6-5 to TRBJ1-3; D might be TRBD1 (5 bases). V lost 6 bases and J 2 bases, leaving 14 bases between the germline ends. The CDR3 contains 15 residues. CDR1 is MNHEY and CDR2 is SVGAGI in the germline V gene. The CDR3 sequence: CASSPDRLTGNTIYF. CDR3 nucleotide sequence: TGTGCCAGCAGCCCTGACAGATTAACTGGAAACACCATATATTTT.

This sequence joins TRBV3-1 and TRBJ2-2; D call uncertain. The germline gives CDR1 LGHDT, CDR2 YNNKEL (reference sequence). Trimming took off 1 base at V and 5 bases at J, with 17 bases between the two ends. This CDR3 has 17 amino acids. The CDR3 DNA sequence: TGTGCCAGCAGCCAAGCCACATTGGGTCGGTCGACCGGGGAGCTGTTTTTT. This codes for CASSQATLGRSTGELFF. The complete variable domain, with remaining parts taken from reference TRBV3-1 and TRBJ2-2, reads DTAVSQTPKYLVTQMGNDKSIKCEQNLGHDTMYWYKQDSKKFLKIMFSYNNKELIINETVPNRFSPKSPDKAHLNLHINSLELGDSAVYFCASSQATLGRSTGELFFGEGSRLTVL.

The gene calls are TRBV3-1 and TRBJ2-3, with TRBD2 identical over 7 bases. CDR3 length: 15 residues. Trimming cost V 2 bases and J 0 bases; bases outside gene matches: 2. Germline V gene lookup returns CDR1 LGHDT and CDR2 YNNKEL (reference sequence). CDR3 loop: CASSQLRGSTDTQYF. CDR3 in DNA: TGTGCCAGCAGCCAATTGCGGGGGAGCACAGATACGCAGTATTTT.

The chain uses TRBV6-2 or TRBV6-3 and TRBJ2-1; unclear D gene. The CDR3 totals 13 residues. Trimming removed 6 bases at V and 4 bases at J, with 10 bases between. The germline gives CDR1 MNHEY, CDR2 SVGEGT. The CDR3 DNA reads TGTGCCAGCAGGGAGCCCCCGTACAATGAGCAGTTCTTC. This translates into CASREPPYNEQFF.

This clonotype was counted a few times. The chain uses TRBV29-1 and TRBJ2-5; TRBD2 might be the D (6 bases). Trimming stripped 5 bases from V and 5 bases from J, with 12 bases between. CDR3 length: 12 residues. CDR1 SQVTM and CDR2 ANQGSEA come from the germline V gene. The CDR3 region has the DNA TGCAGCGTTCGACTAGGCGGGGAGACCCAGTACTTC. Amino acids: CSVRLGGETQYF. Looking up the rest from reference TRBV29-1 and TRBJ2-5 gives the full variable domain: SAVISQKPSRDICQRGTSLTIQCQVDSQVTMMFWYRQQPGQSLTLIATANQGSEATYESGFVIDKFPISRPNLTFSTLTVSNMSPEDSSIYLCSVRLGGETQYFGPGTRLLVL.

In nucleotides, the CDR3 is TGTGCCAGCAGCCAAGAACAGGGGGCACCTGGAGTAGCTTTCTTT. The encoded protein is CASSQEQGAPGVAFF. The chain has TRBV14 and TRBJ1-1, with 9 bases lining up with TRBD1. This CDR3 comprises 15 residues. The germline CDR1 and CDR2 sequences are SGHDN and FVKESK. Germline trimming cut 0 bases from V and 10 bases from J; bases unmatched to any gene: 9.

The V call is TRBV29-1, the J call TRBJ1-2, with D maybe TRBD1 (5 bases). V was trimmed by 0 bases and J by 7 bases, leaving 12 bases between them. The length of the CDR3 is 13 residues. The germline V gene has CDR1 SQVTM and CDR2 ANQGSEA. CDR3 in DNA: TGCAGCGTTGAAGATGGTCAGGGTAGTGGCTACACCTTC. It yields the protein CSVEDGQGSGYTF.